One and the same sample provided the 26 T cell receptor beta chains below, sequenced in a study of Graves' ophthalmopathy and Graves' hyperthyroidism. Amplification of the TCR beta CDR3 regions used RNA transcripts (as template). First-round RT-PCR used HTBI primers; second-round multiplex PCR followed. TCRdb ran MiXCR on the multiplex PCR reads and lists one entry per CDR3 protein. Among over a million distinct CDR3 sequences listed, 36% were seen once. The sample comprised peripheral blood or thyroid tissue (not recorded which). The receptors were gathered from an adult man with Graves' hyperthyroidism.

This clonotype was observed a few times. The CDR3 end shows no conserved phenylalanine or tryptophan, and so a read error is likely. The chain combines TRBV7-8 with TRBJ1-1, with D tentatively TRBD1 (6 bases). This CDR3 region has 14 residues. Germline V gene sequence: CDR1 SGHVS, CDR2 FQNEAQ. V lost 5 bases and J lost 1, with 11 bases in between. CDR3 DNA sequence: TGTGCCAGCAGCCTACAGGGCGCGAACACTGAAGCTTTCCTT. Protein product: CASSLQGANTEAFL.

This clonotype was counted at least ten times. The chain employs TRBV5-1 and TRBJ1-2; 10 bases match TRBD1. Trimming removed 0 bases from V and 4 bases from J; junction bases left unmatched: 6. This CDR3 is 16 amino acids long. CDR1 is SGHRS, CDR2 YFSETQ, per germline. This chain's CDR3 is CASSLGDRGPSYGYTF. The CDR3 DNA sequence: TGCGCCAGCAGCTTGGGAGACAGGGGGCCCTCCTATGGCTACACCTTC.

V is TRBV5-1 and J is TRBJ1-1; 7 nucleotides line up with TRBD1. CDR3 length: 15 residues. The V and J ends lost 1 base and 14 bases, in that order; junction bases with no gene match: 17. Germline V lookup: CDR1 SGHRS, CDR2 YFSETQ. CDR3 protein: CASSLSTQGLGEQFF. In DNA, the CDR3 is TGCGCCAGCAGCTTGTCTACACAGGGGCTGGGTGAGCAGTTCTTT.

The chain recombines TRBV7-2 with TRBJ1-2, with TRBD1 identical over 9 bases. Germline V gene lookup returns CDR1 SGHTA and CDR2 FQGNSA. J lost 6 bases, V lost 1 base, and 15 bases had no gene match. This CDR3 comprises 18 residues. CDR3 DNA sequence: TGTGCCAGCAGCTTAGTTGCCGTTCGGACAGGGGATATAGATGGCTACACCTTC. Translated, it gives CASSLVAVRTGDIDGYTF.

This clonotype was observed many times. The CDR3 loop is CASSLGQGYYQETQYF. CDR3 in DNA: TGTGCCAGCAGCCTAGGACAGGGGTACTATCAAGAGACCCAGTACTTC. V usage is TRBV5-5 and J usage is TRBJ2-5; TRBD1 agrees at 9 bases. Germline assignment: CDR1 SGHKS and CDR2 YYEKEE (reference sequence). V lost 4 bases, J lost 2 bases, and 9 bases stayed unmatched. CDR3 length equals 16 residues.

The chain has TRBV7-2 and TRBJ1-6; no clear D gene. V shed 4 bases and J shed 2 bases, with 9 bases lying between them. The germline V gene encodes CDR1 SGHTA and CDR2 FQGNSA. This CDR3 contains 15 residues. Here the CDR3 DNA reads TGTGCCAGCAGCTCCATTCGGGCCTATAATTCACCCCTCCACTTT. Translating it yields CASSSIRAYNSPLHF.

At least ten counts were recorded for this clonotype. The rearrangement links TRBV6-5 to TRBJ1-2; D not certain. The germline V gene has CDR1 MNHEY and CDR2 SVGAGI. This CDR3 has 13 amino acids. The ends were cut back, 2 bases at V and 2 bases at J, with 6 bases in the middle. CDR3 in amino acids: CASSYGFNYGYTF. The CDR3 coding sequence is TGTGCCAGCAGTTACGGCTTCAACTATGGCTACACCTTC.

Only a few counts were recorded for this clonotype. This CDR3 reads CASSFRLAGASYEQYF. CDR3 DNA sequence: TGTGCCAGCAGTTTCAGACTAGCTGGAGCATCCTACGAGCAGTACTTC. V and J are TRBV12-3 or TRBV12-4 and TRBJ2-7; 7 nucleotides line up with TRBD2. The CDR3 is made up of 16 amino acids. Trimming took 3 bases from V and 1 from J; bases not matched to a gene: 9.

This clonotype was observed at least ten times. The rearrangement uses TRBV12-3 or TRBV12-4 and TRBJ1-2; 8 bases align to TRBD1. This CDR3 has 14 residues. The ends lost 6 bases at V and 8 bases at J; junction bases unmatched: 11. This chain's CDR3 is CASSPPGQAGGYTF. CDR3 sequence (DNA): TGTGCCAGCAGCCCCCCGGGACAGGCGGGAGGCTACACCTTC.

The chain is built from TRBV10-3 and TRBJ1-2, with TRBD1 as a possible D gene (5 bases). V was shortened by 5 bases and J by 2 bases, with 12 bases between the two germline ends. CDR1 ENHRY and CDR2 SYGVKD come from the germline V gene. The CDR3 consists of 14 residues. The CDR3 reads CAISHHGGNYGYTF. DNA for the CDR3: TGTGCCATCAGTCACCACGGGGGGAACTATGGCTACACCTTC.

The chain recombines TRBV2 with TRBJ2-2; a weak D match, TRBD2 (6 bases). This CDR3 has 13 amino acids. Germline CDR1 SNHLY, CDR2 FYNNEI. With 3 bases removed from V and 7 bases from J, the gap between germline ends came to 9 bases. The DNA for the CDR3 is TGTGCCAGCAGTGACATGGGGGGCGGGGAGCTGTTTTTT. Its translation: CASSDMGGGELFF.

The chain employs TRBV10-3 and TRBJ2-2, with D perhaps being TRBD1 or TRBD2 (5 bases each). CDR1 and CDR2 from the germline V gene are ENHRY and SYGVKD. CDR3 length: 16 residues. V was shortened by 5 bases and J by 2 bases, with 15 bases between the two germline ends. The CDR3 sequence: CAISPGGVGNTGELFF. DNA of the CDR3: TGTGCCATCAGTCCTGGGGGAGTGGGAAACACCGGGGAGCTGTTTTTT.

For this clonotype: A clone one base away is much larger, so this may be a read error. J is TRBJ2-5 and V is TRBV12-3 or TRBV12-4; TRBD2 is a possible D gene (5 bases). This CDR3 is built from 15 residues. The V end was cut by 6 bases, the J end by 7 bases, with 21 bases between. The CDR3, as DNA: TGTGCCAGCAGCCCTGTGAGGGCTCACGAGGCGACCCAGTACTTC. Translating gives CASSPVRAHEATQYF.

This clonotype was recorded at least ten times. V is TRBV12-3 or TRBV12-4 and J is TRBJ1-2; 7 positions match TRBD1. The CDR3 totals 13 residues. V shed 6 bases, J shed 3 bases, and the junction held 4 bases outside the gene matches. This CDR3 is CASSPGQHYGYTF. CDR3 nucleotides: TGTGCCAGCAGCCCGGGACAGCACTATGGCTACACCTTC.

This clonotype was detected a few times. The V gene is TRBV10-2, the J gene TRBJ2-7; tentatively, D is TRBD2 (7 bases). The CDR3 extends over 16 amino acids. Trimming took off 6 bases at V and 4 bases at J, with 22 bases between the two ends. Germline CDR1 WSHSY, CDR2 SAAADI. CDR3 sequence reads: CASSAEGGASGYEQYF. The CDR3 nucleotides are TGCGCCAGCAGCGCCGAGGGGGGGGCCAGTGGGTACGAGCAGTACTTC.

At least ten counts were recorded for this clonotype. The chain recombines TRBV7-6 with TRBJ2-7; 7 nucleotides agree with TRBD1. The CDR3 runs 15 residues. V lost 3 bases, J lost 1 base, and 6 bases stayed unmatched. CDR1 and CDR2 (germline): SGHVS, FNYEAQ. The CDR3 DNA reads as TGTGCCAGCAGCTTTAGACAGGGAGTATCCTACGAGCAGTACTTC. This gives the protein CASSFRQGVSYEQYF.

This clonotype showed up many times. This sequence joins TRBV5-8 and TRBJ2-7, with TRBD1 as a possible D gene (6 bases). The CDR3 is made up of 14 amino acids. Germline values: CDR1 SGHTS, CDR2 YDEGEE. Trimming removed 2 bases from V and 12 bases from J, with 21 bases in between. The CDR3 region is CASSFSTGSVPRYF. In nucleotides, the CDR3 is TGTGCCAGCAGCTTCAGCACAGGGTCCGTGCCTCGGTACTTC.

The DNA of the CDR3 is TGTGCCAGCAGTACCGAGGGGATGGGTCTCTACGAGCAGTACTTC. Amino acid sequence: CASSTEGMGLYEQYF. The J gene is TRBJ2-7, the V gene TRBV28; possibly TRBD1 or TRBD2 for D (5 bases each). From germline, CDR1 is MDHEN and CDR2 SYDVKM. The V gene lost 5 bases and the J gene lost 3 bases, with 17 bases spanning the gap. The CDR3 extends over 15 amino acids.

V gene TRBV7-8 combines with J gene TRBJ2-7; TRBD2 agrees at 11 bases. V was clipped by 9 bases and J by 0 bases; unmatched bases: 10. The CDR3 consists of 16 residues. Per germline, CDR1 SGHVS and CDR2 FQNEAQ. The CDR3: CASSASGTSGSYEQYF. DNA of the CDR3: TGTGCCAGTAGTGCCTCCGGGACTAGCGGCTCCTACGAGCAGTACTTC.

In this sample, this clonotype turned up a few times. The rearrangement joins TRBV12-3 or TRBV12-4 to TRBJ2-2; 10 bases map to TRBD2. The V and J ends lost 4 bases and 1 base, in that order; junction bases with no gene match: 3. The CDR3 length is 16 residues. The CDR3 sequence is CASSYGTSVNTGELFF. The DNA of the CDR3 is TGTGCCAGCAGTTACGGGACTAGCGTGAACACCGGGGAGCTGTTTTTT.

The chain combines TRBV5-6 with TRBJ1-1, with D unclear. V shed 0 bases and J shed 3 bases, with 12 bases lying between them. The CDR3 is made up of 15 amino acids. Germline lookup yields CDR1 SGHDT and CDR2 YYEEEE. This chain's CDR3 is CASSLGLLLDTEAFF. The CDR3 DNA reads as TGTGCCAGCAGCTTGGGACTTTTGCTTGACACTGAAGCTTTCTTT. Variable domain in full (rest from reference TRBV5-6 and TRBJ1-1): DAGVTQSPTHLIKTRGQQVTLRCSPKSGHDTVSWYQQALGQGPQFIFQYYEEEERQRGNFPDRFSGHQFPNYSSELNVNALLLGDSALYLCASSLGLLLDTEAFFGQGTRLTVV.

The table lists this clonotype with a few counts. The chain has TRBV7-9 and TRBJ1-5; unclear D gene. Germline loops: CDR1 SEHNR, CDR2 FQNEAQ (reference sequence). Trimming cost V 5 bases and J 0 bases, with 11 bases left between them. This CDR3 contains 15 residues. CDR3 DNA sequence: TGTGCCAGCAGCCAAAGTGGGCATAGCAATCAGCCCCAGCATTTT. Protein sequence: CASSQSGHSNQPQHF.

The genes are TRBV2 and TRBJ1-5; tentative D call: TRBD1 (6 bases). The CDR3 totals 15 residues. Looked up from germline, CDR1 is SNHLY and CDR2 is FYNNEI. V was shortened by 2 bases and J by 2 bases, with 10 bases between the two germline ends. CDR3 sequence (DNA): TGTGCCAGCAGTGAAAAATACAGGGGCAATCAGCCCCAGCATTTT. Translating gives CASSEKYRGNQPQHF.

Remarks on this clonotype: No conserved phenylalanine or tryptophan is present at the end of the CDR3, so a read error is the likely explanation. The DNA is omitted, as the CDR3 cannot be located on it reliably, and the CDR3 follows TCRdb's listing. The chain has TRBV10-3 and TRBJ1-6. CDR1 and CDR2 (germline): ENHRY, SYGVKD. The CDR3 is 9 residues long, counting both termini. CDR3 sequence reads: CATSYNTNY.

There are many counts of this clonotype. CDR3 DNA sequence: TGTGCCAGCAGCTTGGCATTGGCTTACGAGCAGTACTTC. Translated, it gives CASSLALAYEQYF. This sequence joins TRBV5-8 and TRBJ2-7, with unresolved D. V lost 0 bases to trimming and J lost 4 bases, with 8 bases between them. Germline loops: CDR1 SGHTS, CDR2 YDEGEE. This CDR3 region has 13 residues.

This clonotype appeared many times. The V gene is TRBV7-3, the J gene TRBJ2-2; D assignment may be TRBD1 or TRBD2 (5 bases each). Germline CDR1 reads SGHTA; CDR2 reads FQGTGA. The germline V and J ends were trimmed by 0 bases and 5 bases, with 16 bases remaining between them. The CDR3 is 17 amino acids. DNA for the CDR3: TGTGCCAGCAGCTTAACGTCCTCCGGGGCGCGGACCGGGGAGCTGTTTTTT. This encodes CASSLTSSGARTGELFF.